This TCR beta chain was observed in a study of Ad26.COV2.S vaccination and SARS-CoV-2 variants. Broader study findings: Higher spike-specific TCR breadth was found in vaccine recipients than in placebo recipients. Total T cell responses were possibly underestimated by TCR breadth and depth analyses. Reports say spike-specific CD8+ and CD4+ T cell responses covered substantial breadth after vaccination.

V lost 0 bases and J lost 1, with 7 bases in between. Germline lookup yields CDR1 SGHRS and CDR2 YFSETQ. The CDR3 sequence is 14 residues long. A word on this clone: Its antigen is unknown.

Generated by immunoSEQ multiplex PCR, the TCRdb table keeps only in-frame clones and is missing some. The data show some 39,000 clones, around 83% seen once. The sequence derives from a human donor who had recovered from COVID-19. The V gene is TRBV5-1, the J gene TRBJ2-5, with D hard to call. This sample comprised peripheral blood, obtained after recovery from COVID-19. The CDR3 sequence: CASSLALVQETQYF. As DNA, the CDR3 is TGCGCCAGCAGCTTGGCCTTGGTCCAAGAGACCCAGTACTTC. Variable domain in full (rest from reference TRBV5-1 and TRBJ2-5): KAGVTQTPRYLIKTRGQQVTLSCSPISGHRSVSWYQQTPGQGLQFLFEYFSETQRNKGNFPGRFSGRQFSNSRSEMNVSTLELGDSALYLCASSLALVQETQYFGPGTRLLVL.